The next 24 T cell receptor beta chains were all read from a single sample in a study of T cell repertoires in cytomegalovirus infection. TCRdb ran MiXCR on the reads and lists one entry per CDR3 protein. In the table there are 370,000 or so distinct CDR3 sequences, about 35% of which are singletons. No cognate antigen is known for these TCRs. Specimen: cultured PBMCs, collected from culture after CMV antigen stimulation. The receptors derive from a human donor in good health (CMV status not recorded). Some clones in this sample may be carry-over from other donors' samples.

The gene calls are TRBV7-9 and TRBJ2-1, with 10 bases matching TRBD2. The ends lost 3 bases at V and 7 bases at J; junction bases unmatched: 6. The germline gives CDR1 SEHNR, CDR2 FQNEAQ (reference sequence). This CDR3 is 15 amino acids long. The CDR3 DNA reads as TGTGCCAGCAGCTTGGCTAGCGGGAGAAGGAATGAGCAGTTCTTC. Protein product: CASSLASGRRNEQFF.

V usage is TRBV29-1 and J usage is TRBJ2-5; TRBD1 matches 7 bases. The CDR3 sequence is 15 residues long. Trimming removed 6 bases from V and 3 bases from J; junction bases left unmatched: 13. Germline V gene data show CDR1 as SQVTM and CDR2 as ANQGSEA. The chain's CDR3 is CSVTHRGKGKETQYF. DNA for the CDR3: TGCAGCGTGACCCACAGGGGCAAGGGAAAAGAGACCCAGTACTTC.

The chain couples TRBV4-2 to TRBJ2-3, with 8 nucleotides matching TRBD2. With V trimmed by 4 bases and J by 0 bases, 12 bases remained unmatched. Germline CDR1 LGHNA, CDR2 YNFKEQ. This CDR3 is built from 18 residues. Here the CDR3 reads CASSRDRSGSPSTDTQYF. CDR3 bases: TGTGCCAGCAGCCGAGACAGAAGCGGGAGCCCTAGCACAGATACGCAGTATTTT.

This clonotype has only a few counts. The chain uses TRBV6-1 and TRBJ2-1; D is uncertain. Trimming removed 0 bases from V and 8 bases from J, with 14 bases in between. In germline, CDR1 is MNHNS, CDR2 SASEGT. The CDR3 has 15 amino acids. The CDR3 here is CASSEAESSFYEQFF. CDR3 DNA: TGTGCCAGCAGTGAAGCTGAATCTAGTTTCTATGAGCAGTTCTTC.

This clonotype showed up just a few times. The rearrangement joins TRBV7-9 to TRBJ2-3; 14 bases map to TRBD2. V lost 5 bases and J lost 3; bases outside the gene matches: 13. Per germline, CDR1 SEHNR and CDR2 FQNEAQ (reference sequence). The CDR3 sequence is 19 residues long. CDR3 protein: CASSPGTSGGTLITDTQYF. For the CDR3, the DNA is TGTGCCAGCAGCCCAGGGACTAGCGGGGGAACGCTAATTACAGATACGCAGTATTTT.

Here the CDR3 reads CASSQGLARVAGELFF. CDR3 DNA sequence: TGTGCCAGCAGCCAAGGACTAGCGCGGGTGGCCGGGGAGCTGTTTTTT. The chain combines TRBV3-1 with TRBJ2-2, with 8 nucleotides matching TRBD2. In germline, CDR1 is LGHDT, CDR2 YNNKEL (reference sequence). J lost 6 bases, V lost 1 base, and 7 bases had no gene match. There are 16 residues in the CDR3.

The table lists this clonotype with a few counts. V and J are TRBV11-2 and TRBJ2-5; TRBD2 might be the D (6 bases). The CDR3 covers 18 residues. Trimming removed 0 bases at V and 3 bases at J, with 20 bases between. Germline V gives CDR1 SGHAT, CDR2 FQNNGV. This CDR3 reads CASSLDRGGYPGEETQYF. DNA for the CDR3: TGTGCCAGCAGCTTAGATCGGGGAGGATATCCGGGAGAAGAGACCCAGTACTTC. Looking up the rest from reference TRBV11-2 and TRBJ2-5 gives the full variable domain: EAGVAQSPRYKIIEKRQSVAFWCNPISGHATLYWYQQILGQGPKLLIQFQNNGVVDDSQLPKDRFSAERLKGVDSTLKIQPAKLEDSAVYLCASSLDRGGYPGEETQYFGPGTRLLVL.

A few counts support this clonotype. This chain uses TRBV19 with TRBJ1-5; D possibly corresponds to TRBD1 (5 bases). Germline CDR1 LNHDA, CDR2 SQIVND (reference sequence). Trimming removed 0 bases from V and 4 bases from J, with 19 bases in between. This CDR3 has 18 residues. This CDR3 is CASSIDPARVRGNQPQHF. Here the CDR3 DNA reads TGTGCCAGTAGTATAGATCCGGCCAGGGTTAGAGGGAATCAGCCCCAGCATTTT.

This CDR3 reads CASSSDWGSPLHF. DNA of the CDR3: TGTGCCAGCAGCTCTGACTGGGGGTCACCCCTCCACTTT. The chain has TRBV7-2 and TRBJ1-6; TRBD1 might be the D (5 bases). V was clipped by 4 bases and J by 10 bases, with 11 bases between them. Germline values: CDR1 SGHTA, CDR2 FQGNSA. The CDR3 contains 13 residues.

The J gene is TRBJ2-7, the V gene TRBV5-4; D ambiguous. The CDR3 covers 13 residues. V was clipped by 0 bases and J by 7 bases, with 11 bases between them. CDR1 and CDR2 (germline): SGHNT, YYREEE (reference sequence). This chain's CDR3 is CASSLERAREQYV. CDR3 sequence (DNA): TGTGCCAGCAGCTTGGAAAGGGCTCGGGAGCAGTACGTC.

The chain is built from TRBV11-1 and TRBJ1-1; D gene ambiguous. With 1 base removed from V and 0 bases from J, the gap between germline ends came to 12 bases. CDR3 size: 16 residues. Looked up from germline, CDR1 is SGHAT and CDR2 is FQDESV (reference sequence). The CDR3 protein is CASSLGFGQMNTEAFF. CDR3 sequence (DNA): TGTGCCAGCAGCTTAGGTTTCGGGCAAATGAACACTGAAGCTTTCTTT.

The chain uses TRBV15 and TRBJ1-5; possibly TRBD1 for D (6 bases). The V and J ends lost 0 bases and 7 bases respectively, with 16 bases between them. CDR1 LNHNV and CDR2 YYDKDF come from the germline V gene (reference sequence). The CDR3 is 16 residues long. The CDR3 region is CATSRDRTGMYQPQHF. The CDR3 DNA is TGTGCCACCAGCAGAGATCGCACAGGGATGTACCAGCCCCAGCATTTT.

This clonotype was observed a few times. The V gene is TRBV10-1, the J gene TRBJ2-1; D ambiguous. Germline CDR1 WNHNN, CDR2 SYGVQD (reference sequence). V lost 0 bases and J 5 bases, leaving 14 bases between the germline ends. CDR3 length equals 16 residues. The CDR3 sequence: CASSESLAPRDNEQFF. As DNA, the CDR3 is TGCGCCAGCAGTGAGTCGTTAGCCCCGAGAGACAATGAGCAGTTCTTC.

This clonotype was seen many times. The chain links TRBV7-2 to TRBJ2-3; D call uncertain. The length of the CDR3 is 15 residues. Germline assignment: CDR1 SGHTA and CDR2 FQGNSA. V was clipped by 1 base and J by 0 bases, with 8 bases between them. This chain's CDR3 is CASSLVGGSTDTQYF. The CDR3 nucleotides are TGTGCCAGCAGCTTAGTTGGCGGTAGCACAGATACGCAGTATTTT.

Only a few counts were recorded for this clonotype. The CDR3, as DNA: TGTGCCAGCAGCTATCGCCGGGACTTAACTAATGAAAAACTGTTTTTT. Translated: CASSYRRDLTNEKLFF. J is TRBJ1-4 and V is TRBV7-8; maybe TRBD1 (5 bases). CDR3 size: 16 residues. Trimming cost V 4 bases and J 1 base, with 13 bases left between them. From germline, CDR1 is SGHVS and CDR2 FQNEAQ.

The chain employs TRBV20-1 and TRBJ2-5; D perhaps matches TRBD2 (5 bases). Germline lookup yields CDR1 DFQATT and CDR2 SNEGSKA (reference sequence). V gave up 5 bases and J gave up 0 bases, with 25 bases separating them. This CDR3 has 18 residues. The CDR3 protein is CSAEAWGNSGKYQETQYF. The CDR3 DNA reads TGCAGTGCTGAGGCTTGGGGAAACAGCGGCAAGTACCAAGAGACCCAGTACTTC.

This clonotype was counted at least ten times. The chain joins TRBV29-1 to TRBJ2-1; D is unclear. V shed 4 bases and J shed 10 bases, with 11 bases lying between them. The CDR3 sequence is 11 residues long. Germline lookup yields CDR1 SQVTM and CDR2 ANQGSEA. The CDR3 coding sequence is TGCAGCGTTGGTCCCGGGCAGGAGCAGTTCTTC. It yields the protein CSVGPGQEQFF.

This clonotype was recorded at least ten times. This chain uses TRBV7-2 with TRBJ2-5; the match to TRBD1 covers 7 bases. The CDR3 loop spans 14 amino acids. Losses at the gene ends were 4 bases for V and 1 base for J; bases not matched to a gene: 3. Germline V gives CDR1 SGHTA, CDR2 FQGNSA. CDR3 region: CASSSRTGQETQYF. Here the CDR3 DNA reads TGTGCCAGCAGCTCGCGGACAGGCCAAGAGACCCAGTACTTC.

The genes are TRBV7-6 and TRBJ2-1; possible D gene TRBD2, 6 bases. This CDR3 is 11 amino acids long. V was shortened by 8 bases and J by 8 bases, with 10 bases between the two germline ends. CDR1 is SGHVS, CDR2 FNYEAQ, per germline. The CDR3 region has the DNA TGTGCCAGCTCGGGGGTTTATGAGCAGTTCTTC. Translation: CASSGVYEQFF. The full variable domain, rest sourced from reference TRBV7-6 and TRBJ2-1, is GAGVSQSPRYKVTKRGQDVALRCDPISGHVSLYWYRQALGQGPEFLTYFNYEAQQDKSGLPNDRFSAERPEGSISTLTIQRTEQRDSAMYRCASSGVYEQFFGPGTRLTVL.

The chain links TRBV6-2 or TRBV6-3 to TRBJ2-1, with D perhaps TRBD2 (7 bases). The CDR3 is made up of 18 amino acids. The germline V gene has CDR1 MNHEY and CDR2 SVGEGT. Trimming pared 5 bases from V and 5 bases from J, leaving 25 bases between. The CDR3 reads CASSQMGAGVIPHNEQFF. CDR3 coding DNA: TGTGCCAGCAGTCAGATGGGGGCGGGAGTAATCCCCCACAATGAGCAGTTCTTC.

The chain recombines TRBV12-3 or TRBV12-4 with TRBJ2-2, with TRBD1 matching 7 bases. This CDR3 is built from 17 residues. The ends lost 6 bases at V and 4 bases at J; junction bases unmatched: 14. The CDR3 nucleotides are TGTGCCAGCAGCGCCGAAGGAGACAGGGAGTTCACCGGGGAGCTGTTTTTT. Translation: CASSAEGDREFTGELFF.

For the CDR3, the DNA is TGTGCCAGCAGTTTACTAGGACCCCACGAGCAGTACGTC. Protein: CASSLLGPHEQYV. The V gene is TRBV6-2 or TRBV6-3, the J gene TRBJ2-7; D might be TRBD2 (5 bases). Trimming shortened V by 4 bases and J by 5 bases, and 12 bases separated the two germline ends. Germline V gene lookup returns CDR1 MNHEY and CDR2 SVGEGT. The CDR3 has 13 residues.

This clonotype was found once. The chain has TRBV6-1 and TRBJ1-1; possible D gene TRBD1, 5 bases. CDR1 is MNHNS, CDR2 SASEGT, per germline. This CDR3 has 13 residues. Trimming stripped 8 bases from V and 3 bases from J, with 13 bases between. As DNA, the CDR3 is TGTGCCAGCCGGGGGAGAGGAGACACTGAAGCTTTCTTT. Translated, it gives CASRGRGDTEAFF.

This chain uses TRBV6-1 with TRBJ2-2, with 12 bases identical to TRBD1. The CDR3 consists of 16 residues. Germline V gene data show CDR1 as MNHNS and CDR2 as SASEGT. V was clipped by 5 bases and J by 5 bases; unmatched bases: 6. The CDR3 bases are TGTGCCAGCAGTAGAGGGACAGGGGGCAAGACCGGGGAGCTGTTTTTT. It is translated as CASSRGTGGKTGELFF.